This TCR beta chain stems from a study of cytomegalovirus exposure and HLA in healthy donors. Study-wide results and caveats: In vitro, three CMV-associated chains proved specific for CMV antigens. The availability of immune exposure information extended only to CMV serostatus. Relative to equally common others, HLA-associated TCR beta chains showed greater clonal expansion in a later analysis. For most TCR beta V segments, an earlier analysis put the productive rate at about 87% or about 30% of the time.

With 60 Vbeta and 13 Jbeta primers, the PCR was carried out. The assay was immunoSEQ multiplex PCR, and TCRdb's table has in-frame clones only and misses some. The sample includes 150,000 to 200,000 clones, roughly 85% of them seen just once. The V end lost 6 bases, the J end lost 4 bases, and 15 bases lay between the germline ends. The CDR3 is made up of 14 amino acids. Germline values: CDR1 SGHVS, CDR2 FNYEAQ. To note about this clone: The antigen is not known.

This TCR came from a man in his forties or fifties in good health and CMV-seropositive. The sample comprised PBMCs. The rearrangement uses TRBV7-6 and TRBJ1-1, with D perhaps matching TRBD1 (6 bases). The CDR3 bases are TGTGCCAGCAGTCTTACAGGGATGAGCACTGAAGCTTTCTTT. Its protein product is CASSLTGMSTEAFF.